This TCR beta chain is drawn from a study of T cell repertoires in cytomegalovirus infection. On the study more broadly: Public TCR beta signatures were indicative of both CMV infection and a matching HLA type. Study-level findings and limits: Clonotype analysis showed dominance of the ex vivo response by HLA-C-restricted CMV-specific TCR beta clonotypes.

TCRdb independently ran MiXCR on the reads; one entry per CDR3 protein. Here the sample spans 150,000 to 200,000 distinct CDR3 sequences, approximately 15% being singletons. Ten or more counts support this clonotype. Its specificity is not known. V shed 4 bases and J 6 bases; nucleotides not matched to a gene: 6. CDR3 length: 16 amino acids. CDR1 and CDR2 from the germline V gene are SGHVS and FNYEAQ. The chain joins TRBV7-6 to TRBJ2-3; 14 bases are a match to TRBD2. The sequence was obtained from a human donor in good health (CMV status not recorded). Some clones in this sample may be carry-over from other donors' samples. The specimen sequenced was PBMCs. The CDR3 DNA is TGTGCCAGCAGCTATCCCGGGACTAGCGGGAGTGATACGCAGTATTTT. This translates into CASSYPGTSGSDTQYF.